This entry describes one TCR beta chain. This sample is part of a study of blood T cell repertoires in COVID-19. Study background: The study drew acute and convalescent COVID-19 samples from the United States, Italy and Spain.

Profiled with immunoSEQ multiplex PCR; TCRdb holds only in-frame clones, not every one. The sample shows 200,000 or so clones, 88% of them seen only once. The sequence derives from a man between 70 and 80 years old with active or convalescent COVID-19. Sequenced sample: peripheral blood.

In nucleotides, the CDR3 is TGTGCCAGCAGCTTAGGACGTCAGGGGGGCAACACTGAAGCTTTCTTT. It specifies CASSLGRQGGNTEAFF. The rearrangement uses TRBV7-6 and TRBJ1-1; 7 nucleotides align to TRBD1. From germline, CDR1 is SGHVS and CDR2 FNYEAQ. Unmatched junction bases numbered 7, after V lost 1 base and J lost 2 bases. CDR3 length equals 16 residues.